The rows below give T cell receptor beta chains drawn from one sample of a study of spatial heterogeneity in lung cancer. One entry per CDR3 protein, called by TCRdb with MiXCR from the 5' RACE reads. The profile covers 100,000 or so distinct CDR3 sequences, with approximately 4% appearing a single time and approximately 21% taken by the ten largest. Sequencing was performed on lung tumor tissue, taken at surgery. Source of these receptors: a male donor with early-stage non-small cell lung cancer. CDR3s include the opening cysteine and the closing phenylalanine or tryptophan. D genes are given only for firm matches. Clone size, where shown, is once, few, many, or a class for clones that have expanded.

j_gene | abundance | v_gene | d_gene | CDR3nt | CDR3aa
TRBJ2-7 | many | TRBV20-1 | TRBD2 | TGCAGTGCCAAAACGGGCGGGAGGGCCTACGAGCAGTACTTC | CSAKTGGRAYEQYF
TRBJ1-5 | many | TRBV21-1 | . | TGTGCCAGCAGCAAACCGGGACAGGGGAACAATCAGCCCCAGCATTTT | CASSKPGQGNNQPQHF
TRBJ1-5 | many | TRBV6-5 | . | TGTGCCAGCAGTCCACGGGACGGCTATCAGCCCCAGCATTTT | CASSPRDGYQPQHF
TRBJ1-1 | few | TRBV6-6 | TRBD1 | TGTGCCAGCAGTGGGACAGGGGTAGGGTACACTGAAGCTTTCTTT | CASSGTGVGYTEAFF
TRBJ2-3 | many | TRBV5-6 | . | TGTGCCAGCAGCCCACTTGGGGGGCGCACAGATACGCAGTATTTT | CASSPLGGRTDTQYF
TRBJ2-3 | few | TRBV29-1 | . | TGCAGCGTTGCGGAGGGCCAAGATACGCAGTATTTT | CSVAEGQDTQYF
TRBJ2-1 | . | TRBV7-6 | . | TGTGCCAGCAGCTTAGACCGCAGTGGGAATGAGCAGTTCTTC | CASSLDRSGNEQFF
TRBJ1-1 | many | TRBV5-1 | . | TGCGCCAGCAGCTTTGACCAGAACACTGAAGCTTTCTTT | CASSFDQNTEAFF
TRBJ2-7 | many | TRBV10-3 | . | TGTGCCATCACTGCCGGGACTCCCTTCGAGCAGTACTTC | CAITAGTPFEQYF
TRBJ2-2 | few | TRBV9 | . | TGTGCCAGCAGCGTTGACCCGCGACGGGACGGGGAGCTGTTTTTT | CASSVDPRRDGELFF
TRBJ1-1 | many | TRBV28 | . | TGTGCCAGCAGGCTTGGGAGGACTGAAGCTTTCTTT | CASRLGRTEAFF
TRBJ2-1 | many | TRBV24-1 | . | TGTGCCACGGCAGGGGTGATTAACGATGAGCAGTTCTTC | CATAGVINDEQFF
TRBJ2-7 | many | TRBV28 | TRBD2 | TGTGCCAGCAGCCTTAGCGGGGGCTCCTACGAGCAGTACTTC | CASSLSGGSYEQYF
TRBJ2-6 | . | TRBV5-1 | . | TGCGCCAGCAGCCCAACAGGGTCGGGAGCCAACGTCCTGACTTTC | CASSPTGSGANVLTF
TRBJ2-2 | many | TRBV6-6 | . | TGTGCCAGCAGTGTTCATGGGGAGCTGTTTTTT | CASSVHGELFF
TRBJ2-7 | few | TRBV7-9 | . | TGTGCCAGCAGCAGACGGACAGAGGACTACGAGCAGTACTTC | CASSRRTEDYEQYF
TRBJ1-6 | . | TRBV9 | . | TGTGCCAGCAGCGTTGGATCCTCACCCCTCCACTTT | CASSVGSSPLHF
TRBJ2-7 | many | TRBV14 | . | TGTGCCAGCAGCCAAGACGGGGTTCGAAACGAGCAGTACTTC | CASSQDGVRNEQYF
TRBJ2-7 | few | TRBV20-1 | . | TGCAGTGCCGAAGGGGGGGCCCCCTACGAGCAGTACTTC | CSAEGGAPYEQYF
TRBJ2-5 | many | TRBV7-9 | . | TGTGCCAGCAGTCTAAATCGAGGGGAGACCCAGTACTTC | CASSLNRGETQYF
TRBJ1-1 | few | TRBV20-1 | . | TGCAGTGCTGCTGACAGCCGCCCCCGGGCTTTCTTT | CSAADSRPRAFF
TRBJ2-1 | many | TRBV12-3/TRBV12-4 | . | TGTGCCAGCGGTCCGAGACGTAGCAATGAGCAGTTCTTC | CASGPRRSNEQFF
TRBJ1-4 | few | TRBV5-5 | . | TGTGCCAGCAGCTTTCAGGGCGCAACTAATGAAAAACTGTTTTTT | CASSFQGATNEKLFF
TRBJ2-5 | many | TRBV28 | . | TGTGCCAGCAGCCCCGGTTCTGGACAAGAGACCCAGTACTTC | CASSPGSGQETQYF
TRBJ2-1 | . | TRBV28 | TRBD2 | TGTGCCAGCATCACAGCGGGATACAATGAGCAGTTCTTC | CASITAGYNEQFF
TRBJ1-2 | . | TRBV28 | . | TGTGCCAGCAGTTTCCAAGGTCTGGGTTGCACCTTC | CASSFQGLGCTF
TRBJ2-7 | many | TRBV20-1 | TRBD2 | TGCAGTGCCCATAACCCCGGGGGGGGTCGGCAGTACTTC | CSAHNPGGGRQYF
TRBJ1-2 | many | TRBV7-9 | . | TGTGCCAGCAGCTTTATCGGGGGCCCGAGGGACGAAATAGGGGATGGCTACACCTTC | CASSFIGGPRDEIGDGYTF
TRBJ1-1 | many | TRBV5-1 | . | TGCGCCAGCAGCCAAGGGGGGTTTAGGGCTGAAGCTTTCTTT | CASSQGGFRAEAFF
TRBJ1-4 | many | TRBV6-5 | . | TGTGCCAGCAGTTACGACGTGACATCTGAAAAACTGTTTTTT | CASSYDVTSEKLFF
TRBJ1-1 | many | TRBV10-3 | . | TGTGCCATCACTCCGGGCAGGGACACTGAAGCTTTCTTT | CAITPGRDTEAFF
TRBJ2-3 | many | TRBV6-6 | . | TGTGCCAGCAATTCTGCGCGGAGTCCTAGCACAGATACGCAGTATTTT | CASNSARSPSTDTQYF
TRBJ2-7 | many | TRBV12-3/TRBV12-4 | . | TGTGCCAGCAGTTTACTCCAGGAGCAGTACTTC | CASSLLQEQYF
TRBJ2-1 | many | TRBV7-9 | TRBD1 | TGTGCCAGCAGCTTATTTGCCGGCCACGACAGGGATATGGTACTATTC | CASSLFAGHDRDMVLF
TRBJ1-2 | many | TRBV6-1 | . | TGTGCCAGCAGTCCCCGGGGGGGTAACTATGGCTACACCTTC | CASSPRGGNYGYTF
TRBJ2-1 | many | TRBV5-1 | . | TGCGCCAGCAGCTTGGGCGGGGACAAGAGATATGAGCAGTTCTTC | CASSLGGDKRYEQFF
TRBJ2-1 | . | TRBV24-1 | . | TGTGCCACCAGTGATTGGGGCGACAATGAGCAGTTCTTC | CATSDWGDNEQFF
TRBJ2-3 | many | TRBV7-2 | . | TGTGCCAGCAGCTTAGACCCTGCGGATACGCAGTATTTT | CASSLDPADTQYF
TRBJ2-1 | many | TRBV25-1 | TRBD2 | TGTGCCAGCACTAGCGGAAGCTACAATGAGCAGTTCTTC | CASTSGSYNEQFF
TRBJ2-3 | many | TRBV29-1 | . | TGCAGCGTTGAGAGGGCCACAGATACGCAGTATTTT | CSVERATDTQYF
TRBJ2-7 | many | TRBV12-3/TRBV12-4 | . | TGTGCCAGCAGCACACAGGGACAACCGAACGAGCAGTACTTC | CASSTQGQPNEQYF
TRBJ1-2 | . | TRBV20-1 | TRBD1 | TGCAGTGCTGATACCAGGGGGGGTGCGAGCTACACCTTC | CSADTRGGASYTF
TRBJ2-3 | . | TRBV11-1 | . | TGTGCCAGCAGCCGAGGGGGACGGAGCACAGATACGCAGTATTTT | CASSRGGRSTDTQYF
TRBJ2-7 | . | TRBV6-1 | TRBD1 | TGTGCCAGCCGGGACAGGGGCCTGGGGGTGCAGTACTTC | CASRDRGLGVQYF
TRBJ2-4 | many | TRBV15 | . | TGTGCCACCAGCAGAGATTTAGCCAAAAACATTCAGTACTTC | CATSRDLAKNIQYF
TRBJ1-4 | many | TRBV28 | TRBD1 | TGTGCCAGCAGTTTTCTGGACAGGCGGAATGAAAAACTGTTTTTT | CASSFLDRRNEKLFF
TRBJ2-2 | many | TRBV28 | . | TGTGCCAGCAGTTTATCTGGCGGGAACACCGGGGAGCTGTTTTTT | CASSLSGGNTGELFF
TRBJ2-1 | many | TRBV7-2 | . | TGTGCCAGCAGCTTAGTCGGGAATTTTTACAATGAGCAGTTCTTC | CASSLVGNFYNEQFF
TRBJ2-1 | many | TRBV5-6 | . | TGTGCCAGCACGGGGCCTGGCGGAACCTACAATGAGCAGTTCTTC | CASTGPGGTYNEQFF
TRBJ2-3 | few | TRBV6-6 | TRBD1 | TGTGCCAGCAATAGTCTGGGACAGAGCCGGGGAGATACGCAGTATTTT | CASNSLGQSRGDTQYF
TRBJ2-2 | many | TRBV5-6 | . | TGTGCCAGCAGCTCCCGGACTCGCACCGGGGAGCTGTTTTTT | CASSSRTRTGELFF
TRBJ1-4 | many | TRBV20-1 | . | TGCAGTGCCGGCGGACGGCTTGGCGGACTGTTTTTT | CSAGGRLGGLFF
TRBJ1-1 | many | TRBV11-2 | . | TGTGCCAGCAGCTTACCGGCCAGCACTGAAGCTTTCTTT | CASSLPASTEAFF
TRBJ2-7 | . | TRBV2 | TRBD1 | TGTGCCAGCAGGAGGGACAGCTACGAGCAGTACTTC | CASRRDSYEQYF
TRBJ2-6 | few | TRBV12-3/TRBV12-4 | . | TGTGCCAGCACCTCCGCGGGCCTTCTACCCCCTGGGGCCAACGTCCTGACTTTC | CASTSAGLLPPGANVLTF
TRBJ1-2 | many | TRBV4-1 | . | TGCGCCAGCAGCCAAGAAGACCGAGGAGGCTACACCTTC | CASSQEDRGGYTF
TRBJ2-2 | many | TRBV7-2 | TRBD2 | TGTGCCAGCAGCGCCCGGGGACTATTAACCGGGGAGCTGTTTTTT | CASSARGLLTGELFF
TRBJ2-4 | many | TRBV10-3 | TRBD2 | TGTGCCATCAGTGATAGCGGGAGGACCATTTTC | CAISDSGRTIF
TRBJ2-5 | many | TRBV2 | . | TGTGCCAGCAGTGAGGTGGTTGGCGGGTCAACCCAGTACTTC | CASSEVVGGSTQYF